Below, 20 T cell receptor beta chains from the same sample are listed, as sequenced in a study of shared clonotypes between healthy human individuals. Generated by immunoSEQ multiplex PCR, the TCRdb table keeps only in-frame clones and is missing some. The sample holds around 1.9 million clones, more than 85% seen once. Positive CCR7 selection of CD45RO-negative cells yielded the naive CD8 cells, and terminally differentiated effector memory CD45RA+ cells were excluded. Sequencing used naive CD8+ T cells from PBMCs. The receptor source for this set is a man between 18 and 29 years old in good health. Some clones in this sample may be carry-over from other donors' samples.

V is TRBV5-4 and J is TRBJ2-5, with 9 bases fitting TRBD1. The closer fit of TRBJ2-7 to the DNA end suggests the J call may be wrong. This CDR3 is 15 amino acids long. CDR1 is SGHNT, CDR2 YYREEE, per germline (reference sequence). The CDR3, as DNA: TGTGCCAGCAGCGTCGCAGGACAGGGGCCCTACGAGCAGTACTTC. This gives the protein CASSVAGQGPYEQYF.

This clone has only one observation. DNA for the CDR3: TGTGCCAGCAGTTACTCTTGGGGCTATAACACCGGGGAGCTGTTTTTT. It codes for CASSYSWGYNTGELFF. The chain is built from TRBV6-5 and TRBJ2-2; perhaps TRBD1 as D (5 bases). V was pared by 0 bases and J by 2 bases, with 10 bases between. The CDR3 spans 16 residues. Germline loops: CDR1 MNHEY, CDR2 SVGAGI.

The rearrangement uses TRBV15 and TRBJ1-1; tentatively, D is TRBD1 (5 bases). Per germline, CDR1 LNHNV and CDR2 YYDKDF (reference sequence). V lost 3 bases and J lost 3, with 14 bases in between. The CDR3 contains 15 residues. The CDR3 sequence is CATSSHYGGDTEAFF. The CDR3 DNA reads TGTGCCACCAGCAGTCACTATGGGGGGGACACTGAAGCTTTCTTT.

The chain joins TRBV19 to TRBJ2-1; D unresolved. Per the germline V gene, CDR1 is LNHDA and CDR2 is SQIVND (reference sequence). V was trimmed by 1 base and J by 9 bases, leaving 19 bases between them. The CDR3 contains 16 residues. CDR3 in DNA: TGTGCCAGTAGTATAGCCCCGCTAGTCGGGTGGGGTGAGCAGTTCTTC. This sequence encodes CASSIAPLVGWGEQFF.

As regards this clone: Other DNA sequences in this sample translate to the same CDR3. The chain employs TRBV6-5 and TRBJ2-7; 7 bases map to TRBD1. Germline CDR1 MNHEY, CDR2 SVGAGI. This CDR3 has 13 amino acids. V trimming: 6 bases; J trimming: 3 bases; junction bases outside the gene matches: 5. CDR3: CASSPRQGYEQYF. The CDR3 DNA follows: TGTGCCAGCAGCCCACGACAGGGCTACGAGCAGTACTTC.

The rearrangement links TRBV4-1 to TRBJ2-7; the D gene is possibly TRBD1 (6 bases). The CDR3 has 14 amino acids. CDR1 and CDR2 from the germline V gene are MGHRA and YSYEKL. Trimming cost V 2 bases and J 4 bases, with 12 bases left between them. CDR3 residues: CASSQRQVGYEQYF. In nucleotides, the CDR3 is TGCGCCAGCAGCCAACGACAGGTGGGGTACGAGCAGTACTTC.

The chain employs TRBV7-3 and TRBJ2-3, with 8 bases matching TRBD1. V dropped 4 bases and J dropped 4; count of bases not matched to a gene: 10. Germline CDR1 SGHTA, CDR2 FQGTGA. The CDR3 consists of 16 residues. This CDR3 reads CASSSQGAGGADTQYF. CDR3 nucleotide sequence: TGTGCCAGCAGCTCCCAGGGGGCAGGCGGGGCAGATACGCAGTATTTT.

This sequence joins TRBV4-3 and TRBJ2-1; D unresolved. The CDR3 extends over 16 amino acids. Per germline, CDR1 LGHNA and CDR2 YSLEER. Trimming cost V 0 bases and J 0 bases, with 9 bases left between them. In DNA, the CDR3 is TGCGCCAGCAGCCAAGATTCTCAGATCTCCTACAATGAGCAGTTCTTC. This translates into CASSQDSQISYNEQFF.

This chain uses TRBV4-2 with TRBJ2-1; D remains unclear. The CDR3 is 18 amino acids. V gave up 0 bases and J gave up 0 bases, with 15 bases separating them. Germline CDR1 and CDR2: LGHNA and YNFKEQ. CDR3: CASSQDPLLRSSYNEQFF. CDR3 nucleotide sequence: TGTGCCAGCAGCCAAGACCCATTGTTGCGGAGCTCCTACAATGAGCAGTTCTTC.

The chain joins TRBV7-9 to TRBJ1-4; TRBD1 agrees at 7 bases. The germline gives CDR1 SEHNR, CDR2 FQNEAQ (reference sequence). The CDR3 covers 17 residues. V was clipped by 3 bases and J by 4 bases; unmatched bases: 11. This CDR3 reads CASSFSLRQGFNEKLFF. CDR3 coding DNA: TGTGCCAGCAGCTTCTCCCTCCGACAGGGCTTTAATGAAAAACTGTTTTTT.

CDR3 DNA sequence: TGTGCCAGCAGAACAGGGGCGTCCGAGAACACTGAAGCTTTCTTT. The encoded protein is CASRTGASENTEAFF. The genes are TRBV27 and TRBJ1-1; TRBD1 matches 7 bases. Trimming at V came to 6 bases and at J to 1 base, leaving 8 bases not matched to a gene. This CDR3 contains 15 residues. CDR1 MNHEY and CDR2 SMNVEV come from the germline V gene (reference sequence).

The sample holds a few counts of this clone. The chain recombines TRBV28 with TRBJ1-3; D is uncertain. Trimming pared 3 bases from V and 0 bases from J, leaving 3 bases between. Germline V gene lookup returns CDR1 MDHEN and CDR2 SYDVKM. The CDR3 consists of 13 residues. CDR3 nucleotides: TGTGCCAGCAGTTTTGGCTCTGGAAACACCATATATTTT. It specifies CASSFGSGNTIYF.

In regard to this clone: This specimen includes other DNA sequences encoding the same CDR3. This chain links TRBV9 with TRBJ2-7; 10 bases are shared with TRBD2. V dropped 3 bases and J dropped 6; count of bases not matched to a gene: 6. This CDR3 region has 14 residues. Looked up from germline, CDR1 is SGDLS and CDR2 is YYNGEE. CDR3 loop: CASSAAGGPGEQYF. CDR3 DNA sequence: TGTGCCAGCAGCGCAGCGGGAGGGCCCGGCGAGCAGTACTTC.

This chain links TRBV13 with TRBJ2-1; the match to TRBD2 covers 9 bases. The germline CDR1 and CDR2 sequences are PRHDT and FYEKMQ (reference sequence). J was trimmed by 8 bases and V by 4 bases; bases with no gene match: 15. CDR3 length: 17 residues. CDR3 DNA sequence: TGTGCCAGCAGCTCCCGGACTAGCGTAAATAAGGCTGATGAGCAGTTCTTC. Its translation is CASSSRTSVNKADEQFF.

This clone came up once. The rearrangement uses TRBV27 and TRBJ2-7; perhaps TRBD2 as D (5 bases). The CDR3 runs 14 residues. The germline V and J ends were trimmed by 6 bases and 2 bases, with 14 bases remaining between them. CDR1 is MNHEY, CDR2 SMNVEV, per germline (reference sequence). The DNA for the CDR3 is TGTGCCAGCAGGGTAGGAGGCCGAGCCTACGAGCAGTACTTC. Translation: CASRVGGRAYEQYF.

J is TRBJ2-7 and V is TRBV9; 11 positions match TRBD2. This CDR3 contains 15 residues. The V and J ends lost 0 bases and 7 bases, in that order; junction bases with no gene match: 6. Germline V gene data show CDR1 as SGDLS and CDR2 as YYNGEE. The CDR3 protein is CASSVGPGLAVEQYF. As DNA, the CDR3 is TGTGCCAGCAGCGTAGGTCCGGGACTAGCGGTGGAGCAGTACTTC.

The rearrangement uses TRBV15 and TRBJ1-1; D gene ambiguous. From germline, CDR1 is LNHNV and CDR2 YYDKDF (reference sequence). This CDR3 contains 15 residues. V lost 3 bases to trimming and J lost 4 bases, with 15 bases between them. The CDR3 region is CATSSSVLGGTEAFF. CDR3 nucleotide sequence: TGTGCCACCAGCAGCTCGGTCCTAGGTGGCACTGAAGCTTTCTTT.

This chain links TRBV7-6 with TRBJ2-2, with 13 positions matching TRBD2. The CDR3 covers 16 residues. V lost 5 bases, J lost 4 bases, and 4 bases stayed unmatched. CDR1 and CDR2 from the germline V gene are SGHVS and FNYEAQ. CDR3 in amino acids: CASSPRTSGSTGELFF. Here the CDR3 DNA reads TGTGCCAGCAGCCCAAGGACTAGCGGGAGCACCGGGGAGCTGTTTTTT.

The chain joins TRBV27 to TRBJ1-1, with 8 bases lining up with TRBD1. Losses at the gene ends were 0 bases for V and 3 bases for J; bases not matched to a gene: 3. Germline CDR1 MNHEY, CDR2 SMNVEV (reference sequence). The CDR3 sequence is 15 residues long. CDR3 sequence reads: CASSLSLRGHTEAFF. The CDR3 nucleotides are TGTGCCAGCAGTTTATCGCTCAGGGGGCACACTGAAGCTTTCTTT.

The rearrangement links TRBV28 to TRBJ1-1; 7 bases are shared with TRBD1. The CDR3 has 16 amino acids. Germline values: CDR1 MDHEN, CDR2 SYDVKM. Trimming took 4 bases from V and 3 from J; bases not matched to a gene: 11. CDR3: CASSSSKSRGDTEAFF. The CDR3 nucleotides read TGTGCCAGCAGTTCGTCTAAGAGCAGGGGGGACACTGAAGCTTTCTTT.